The entry below gives a single TCR beta chain sequence along with its context. A much larger clone sits a single nucleotide away, making a read error possible. Methods used by the authors: Junction-only sequences without quality scores came from ImmunoSEQ, so filtering differed. Data came from immunoSEQ multiplex PCR; TCRdb stores just in-frame clones and leaves some out. D and trimming come from the DNA, and the V and J calls and clone size come from that table. This sample has some 900,000 clones, with 76% found just once. In germline, CDR1 is MNHEY, CDR2 SVGAGI. With V trimmed by 6 bases and J by 3 bases, 4 bases remained unmatched. This CDR3 has 14 amino acids. The sample originates from a study of shared clonotypes between healthy human individuals.

Sequencing used memory CD4+ T cells sorted from blood. Documented subset: CD45RA-negative fraction. The TCR comes from a man younger than 30 in good health. This chain links TRBV6-5 with TRBJ1-4; 7 nucleotides match TRBD1. This CDR3 reads CASSPGQSNEKLFF. As DNA, the CDR3 is TGTGCCAGCAGCCCGGGACAGTCTAATGAAAAACTGTTTTTT.